This is a list of T cell receptor beta chains from one sample in a study of T cells in localized non-small cell lung cancer. Produced via immunoSEQ multiplex PCR; TCRdb's table is partial and in-frame only. The sample holds roughly 64,000 clones; roughly four fifths are singletons and the top ten take around 4.8%. The starting material was PBMCs, obtained before any cancer treatment. The receptors shown here come from a man aged 40-75 years with stage II lung adenocarcinoma. Both conserved end residues are part of each CDR3. D genes are given only for firm matches. Clone size is stated in some rows and not others, as once, few, many or a class when expanded.

D,size,J,V,DNA,CDR3
TRBD1,-,TRBJ2-2,TRBV4-2,TGTGCCAGCAGCCAAGAGGACAGGGATGCCGGGGAGCTGTTTTTT,CASSQEDRDAGELFF
TRBD2,-,TRBJ2-3,TRBV30,TGTGCCTGGAGTGTATCCACTAGCGGGAGGGGGACAGATACGCAGTATTTT,CAWSVSTSGRGTDTQYF
TRBD1,-,TRBJ1-2,TRBV6-5,TGTGCCAGCAGTTACCGGACAGGGCTTGGGAACGGCTACACCTTC,CASSYRTGLGNGYTF
-,-,TRBJ2-1,TRBV21-1,TGTGCCAGCAGCAAACCCCAGGGTAGCGGGAGTCGGGACAATGAGCAGTTCTTC,CASSKPQGSGSRDNEQFF
-,-,TRBJ1-2,TRBV6-5,TGTGCCAGCAGCCCGGCCTCTCCCAATGGCTACACCTTC,CASSPASPNGYTF
-,once,TRBJ1-2,TRBV27,TGTGCCAGCAGTCCCGGGGGCGGGGGCCGGAACTATGGCTACACCTTC,CASSPGGGGRNYGYTF
TRBD1,-,TRBJ2-7,TRBV19,TGTGCCAGTAGTAAAAACAGGGGCTGGGACGAGCAGTACTTC,CASSKNRGWDEQYF
-,-,TRBJ2-2,TRBV27,TGTGCCAGCAGTTTAGTCCCCCGGGGCGGGGAGCTGTTTTTT,CASSLVPRGGELFF
TRBD2,-,TRBJ2-3,TRBV7-8,TGTGCCAGCAGCTTAAGGGCTAGCGGGACGACTAGCACAGATACGCAGTATTTT,CASSLRASGTTSTDTQYF
TRBD1,medium-sized,TRBJ2-7,TRBV7-8,TGTGCCAGCAGCGGATTGACAGGGTACGAGCAGTACTTC,CASSGLTGYEQYF
TRBD1,-,TRBJ2-7,TRBV4-1,TGCGCCAGCAGCCAGATACCGGGACAGGGGACCGAGCAGTACTTC,CASSQIPGQGTEQYF
TRBD2,once,TRBJ2-7,TRBV18,TGTGCCAGCTCACCAAACCCTAGCGGGTCTCCCTACGAGCAGTACTTC,CASSPNPSGSPYEQYF
-,-,TRBJ2-7,TRBV9,TGTGCCAGCAGCATATCTAGCGACAGCTCCTACGAGCAGTACTTC,CASSISSDSSYEQYF
TRBD1,-,TRBJ1-5,TRBV6-5,TGTGCCAGCAGTTACCTACAGGGGGGAGGTCAGCATTTT,CASSYLQGGGQHF
-,once,TRBJ2-5,TRBV15,TGTGCCACCAGCAGAGATAGGAGAGAGACCCAGTACTTC,CATSRDRRETQYF
TRBD2,-,TRBJ2-7,TRBV30,TGTGCCTGGAGTTTTCCTCTAAGCGGGAGCGGGTCCTACGAGCAGTACTTC,CAWSFPLSGSGSYEQYF
TRBD2,-,TRBJ2-1,TRBV11-2,TGTGCCAGCAGCCAGTGGACTAGCGGGATCTACAATGAGCAGTTCTTC,CASSQWTSGIYNEQFF
-,-,TRBJ1-1,TRBV21-1,TGTGCCAGCAGCAAAGGGGGGGCGAACACTGAAGCTTTCTTT,CASSKGGANTEAFF
-,once,TRBJ1-2,TRBV5-1,TGCGCCAGCAGCCGGGACACTAACTATGGCTACACCTTC,CASSRDTNYGYTF
-,-,TRBJ2-2,TRBV29-1,TGCAGCGCCTCCCGCGAGGAGGCCACCGGGGAGCTGTTTTTT,CSASREEATGELFF
-,-,TRBJ2-4,TRBV11-2,TGTGCCAGCAGAGCCATACGGGGCCGCAAAAACATTCAGTACTTC,CASRAIRGRKNIQYF
-,once,TRBJ1-1,TRBV13,TGTGCCAGCAGCTTAAGTTCGAGAGGTGGGACTGAAGCTTTCTTT,CASSLSSRGGTEAFF
TRBD2,-,TRBJ2-5,TRBV10-3,TGTGCCATCAGTGAGTCGGGAGGGGCTAGCGGGAGGAAGACCCAGTACTTC,CAISESGGASGRKTQYF
-,-,TRBJ2-2,TRBV10-3,TGTGCCATCAGTGAGAAAGCCCCCTCGAAGAGCACTCTTAACACCGGGGAGCTGTTTTTT,CAISEKAPSKSTLNTGELFF
TRBD2,-,TRBJ2-1,TRBV7-2,TGTGCCAGCAGCTTAGCCCGGACTAGCGGGACCTCCTACAATGAGCAGTTCTTC,CASSLARTSGTSYNEQFF
TRBD1,-,TRBJ1-1,TRBV19,TGTGCCAGTATGGACAGGGGCTTTCACACTGAAGCTTTCTTT,CASMDRGFHTEAFF
-,-,TRBJ2-7,TRBV7-2,TGTGCCAGCAGCTTTGGAGGGAGCTACGAGCAGTACTTC,CASSFGGSYEQYF
-,-,TRBJ2-6,TRBV6-1,TGTGCCAGCAGTGAAGCGGGGGTCTCTGGGGCCAACGTCCTGACTTTC,CASSEAGVSGANVLTF
-,many,TRBJ1-2,TRBV9,TGTGCCAGCAGCGTAGGAGTGGGGCCTGGCTATGGCTACACCTTC,CASSVGVGPGYGYTF
-,few,TRBJ2-2,TRBV6-1,TGTGCCAGCATGGGGACACCAAACACCGGGGAGCTGTTTTTT,CASMGTPNTGELFF
TRBD2,-,TRBJ2-1,TRBV10-3,TGTGCCGCGGGGGCTAGCGGGAATAATGAGCAGTTCTTC,CAAGASGNNEQFF
TRBD2,-,TRBJ2-3,TRBV15,TGTGCCACCAGGACTAGCGGGCATAGCACAGATACGCAGTATTTT,CATRTSGHSTDTQYF
-,-,TRBJ1-1,TRBV7-5,TGTGTCAGAAGCTTTCAGGGGGCAAACACTGAAGCTTTCTTT,CVRSFQGANTEAFF
-,-,TRBJ1-1,TRBV9,TGTGCCAGCAGCTCGGGAGATCGGGACACTGAAGCTTTCTTT,CASSSGDRDTEAFF
-,-,TRBJ1-5,TRBV19,TGTGCCAGTAGTCGTGGCATTAGCAATCAGCCCCAGCATTTT,CASSRGISNQPQHF
-,-,TRBJ1-1,TRBV11-3,TGTGCCAGCAGCCCTACCTTGGACGTTTCCGCTGAAGCTTTCTTT,CASSPTLDVSAEAFF
TRBD1,few,TRBJ1-2,TRBV2,TGTGCCAGCAGTTGGACAGGGGGCCTTGGCTACACCTTC,CASSWTGGLGYTF
-,-,TRBJ2-5,TRBV6-5,TGTGCCAGCAGTTACTCGACACTGCAAGAGACCCAGTACTTC,CASSYSTLQETQYF
-,few,TRBJ2-4,TRBV6-6,TGTGCCAGCAGTTCCTACCGGGGGGCCAAAAACATTCAGTACTTC,CASSSYRGAKNIQYF
-,once,TRBJ1-1,TRBV18,TGTGCCAGCTCAGGGGGGATCGACACTGAAGCTTTCTTT,CASSGGIDTEAFF
-,-,TRBJ2-1,TRBV6-5,TGTGCCAGCAGTTATAGAGTAGGTCCCTCCAATGAGCAGTTCTTC,CASSYRVGPSNEQFF
-,-,TRBJ1-1,TRBV14,TGTGCCAGCAGCCGGGACGCGAGGAGGGTAGAGATGTTCTTT,CASSRDARRVEMFF
-,-,TRBJ2-7,TRBV30,TGTGCCTGGCAACCGGGAGTAGGGTACGAGCAGTACTTC,CAWQPGVGYEQYF
-,once,TRBJ1-2,TRBV19,TGTGCCAGTAGTATCGAGATAAACTATGGCTACACCTTC,CASSIEINYGYTF
-,-,TRBJ1-5,TRBV4-1,TGCGCCAGCAGCCTTCAATCAAATCAGCCCCAGCATTTT,CASSLQSNQPQHF
-,-,TRBJ1-4,TRBV19,TGTGCCAGTAGCCCGTCTAATGAAAAACTGTTTTTT,CASSPSNEKLFF
TRBD2,once,TRBJ2-1,TRBV12-5,TGTGCTAGTGGCCAAAGCGGGAGCTCCTACAATGAGCAGTTCTTC,CASGQSGSSYNEQFF
-,-,TRBJ1-1,TRBV11-1,TGTGCCAGCAGCTTAAGCGGTGCTGAAGCTTTCTTT,CASSLSGAEAFF
TRBD2,-,TRBJ2-1,TRBV18,TGTGCCAGCTCTCAAAGCGGGGATGAGCAGTTCTTC,CASSQSGDEQFF